Listed below are T cell receptor beta chains from one sample, sequenced in a study of post-analysis software for immune sequencing data. TCRdb called the PCR reads again in MiXCR, with one record for every CDR3 protein. The table includes fewer than 600,000 distinct CDR3 sequences, 40% to 55% detected once. The material sequenced was blood. Receptors originate from a girl between 10 and 17 years old with multiple sclerosis. The CDR3 runs from the conserved cysteine through the conserved F or W. Each record gives: V gene, J gene, clone size, D gene, CDR3 protein, CDR3 DNA. The D gene is left open where the match is weak. Expanded clones are given a class, and other clones once, few, many or no size at all.

TRBV29-1	TRBJ2-1	-	-	CSVESTTEQQFF	TGCAGCGTTGAAAGTACGACGGAGCAGCAGTTCTTC
TRBV20-1	TRBJ2-3	-	TRBD2	CSATTSGRESTDTQYF	TGCAGTGCCACGACTAGCGGGAGGGAAAGCACAGATACGCAGTATTTT
TRBV7-3	TRBJ2-1	few	-	CASSLYQNNEQFF	TGTGCCAGCAGCTTATATCAAAACAATGAGCAGTTCTTC
TRBV27	TRBJ2-5	few	TRBD1	CASSLWDRETQYF	TGTGCCAGCAGTTTATGGGACAGAGAGACCCAGTACTTC
TRBV3-1	TRBJ1-4	few	-	CASSQAEKLFF	TGTGCCAGCAGCCAAGCCGAAAAACTGTTTTTT
TRBV29-1	TRBJ1-4	few	TRBD1	CSVERSGTGSEKLFF	TGCAGCGTTGAAAGATCCGGGACAGGGTCTGAAAAACTGTTTTTT
TRBV7-3	TRBJ2-3	few	-	CASSPGPVTDTQYF	TGTGCCAGCAGCCCTGGCCCGGTAACAGATACGCAGTATTTT
TRBV5-1	TRBJ1-1	-	TRBD1	CASSLERAGGDTEAFF	TGCGCCAGCAGCTTGGAGCGGGCAGGGGGAGACACTGAAGCTTTCTTT
TRBV7-3	TRBJ2-3	few	TRBD1	CASSLIGQGADTQYF	TGTGCCAGCAGCTTAATCGGACAGGGAGCAGATACGCAGTATTTT
TRBV21-1	TRBJ2-1	few	-	CASSRQREGRNEQFF	TGTGCCAGCAGCAGACAGCGGGAGGGCCGGAATGAGCAGTTCTTC
TRBV4-3	TRBJ2-1	-	-	CASSPNWKRTYNEQFF	TGCGCCAGCAGCCCTAACTGGAAGCGGACCTACAATGAGCAGTTCTTC
TRBV20-1	TRBJ2-3	-	-	CSARDIGFGSAGGTDTQYF	TGCAGTGCTAGAGATATTGGCTTTGGGTCGGCAGGGGGGACAGATACGCAGTATTTT
TRBV7-9	TRBJ2-1	-	TRBD2	CASRNSGPVYNEQFF	TGTGCCAGCAGGAATAGCGGGCCGGTTTACAATGAGCAGTTCTTC
TRBV20-1	TRBJ2-3	-	TRBD2	CSAPIAGGSDTQYF	TGCAGTGCTCCAATAGCGGGAGGGTCAGATACGCAGTATTTT
TRBV29-1	TRBJ2-3	-	TRBD2	CSGGLAGVQDAQYF	TGCAGCGGGGGTCTAGCGGGAGTGCAGGATGCGCAGTATTTT
TRBV7-9	TRBJ2-3	few	TRBD1	CASNAPGQGTDTQYF	TGTGCCAGCAACGCACCGGGACAGGGTACAGATACGCAGTATTTT
TRBV7-9	TRBJ2-1	-	TRBD2	CASGLPLAGNFNEQFF	TGTGCCAGCGGCTTGCCTCTAGCGGGGAACTTCAATGAGCAGTTCTTC
TRBV9	TRBJ2-5	-	TRBD1	CASSREDRGRQETQYF	TGTGCCAGCAGCAGGGAGGACAGGGGCCGACAAGAGACCCAGTACTTC
TRBV20-1	TRBJ2-7	few	-	CSARAPGALGEQYF	TGCAGTGCTAGAGCTCCGGGGGCTCTGGGCGAGCAGTACTTC
TRBV4-2	TRBJ2-5	few	TRBD1	CASSQGQGTGETQYF	TGTGCCAGCAGCCAAGGACAGGGCACGGGGGAGACCCAGTACTTC
TRBV27	TRBJ2-1	few	-	CASSYLLTSSYNEQFF	TGTGCCAGCAGTTACCTCCTTACAAGCTCCTACAATGAGCAGTTCTTC
TRBV20-1	TRBJ2-7	few	TRBD2	CSARSSGRSYEQYF	TGCAGTGCTAGGAGTAGCGGGAGGTCCTACGAGCAGTACTTC